One sample yielded the 2 T cell receptor beta chains listed below, sequenced in a study of control samples from healthy donors and cancer patients. The method was immunoSEQ multiplex PCR; TCRdb's version includes in-frame clones alone and lacks a portion of them. The table includes 150,000 to 200,000 clones, roughly 91% detected once. Sequenced input: blood. The receptors come from a woman aged 25-40 years in good health.

This rearrangement joins TRBV12-5 to TRBJ2-5; D remains unclear. Germline assignment: CDR1 LGHNT and CDR2 FRNRAP. This CDR3 region has 15 residues. Trimming removed 3 bases from V and 4 bases from J, with 15 bases in between. CDR3 nucleotides: TGTGCTAGTGGTTTCGGTTCGGGTGGGCGAGAGACCCAGTACTTC. Its protein is CASGFGSGGRETQYF.

The chain recombines TRBV4-2 with TRBJ1-1; D is undetermined. This CDR3 region has 14 residues. V was trimmed by 6 bases and J by 6 bases, leaving 17 bases between them. Per the germline V gene, CDR1 is LGHNA and CDR2 is YNFKEQ. This chain's CDR3 is CASRSYSPTSEAFF. The CDR3, as DNA: TGTGCCAGCAGATCGTACAGCCCAACATCTGAAGCTTTCTTT.